The 15 T cell receptor beta chains below all came from one sample that was sequenced in a study of cytomegalovirus exposure and HLA in healthy donors. The PCR used 60 Vbeta and 13 Jbeta primers. Repertoires were generated with immunoSEQ multiplex PCR, while TCRdb's copy carries only in-frame clones and drops some. This sample yields over 70,000 clones, of which around 82% are seen a single time; around 2% belongs to the top ten. Sequenced sample: PBMCs. The receptors derive from a young man in good health and CMV-seronegative.

The rearrangement uses TRBV2 and TRBJ1-3; 7 bases are a match to TRBD1. The CDR3 spans 15 residues. V trimming: 7 bases; J trimming: 0 bases; junction bases outside the gene matches: 6. In germline, CDR1 is SNHLY, CDR2 FYNNEI. This chain's CDR3 is CASKLDRDSGNTIYF. Here the CDR3 DNA reads TGTGCCAGCAAATTAGACAGGGACTCTGGAAACACCATATATTTT.

This rearrangement joins TRBV4-1 to TRBJ1-4, with TRBD1 identical over 10 bases. Germline values: CDR1 MGHRA, CDR2 YSYEKL. This CDR3 has 15 amino acids. Germline trimming cut 3 bases from V and 6 bases from J; bases unmatched to any gene: 4. The CDR3 region is CASSQGQGSYEKLFF. The CDR3 coding sequence is TGCGCCAGCAGCCAGGGACAGGGGTCCTATGAAAAACTGTTTTTT.

The chain links TRBV7-2 to TRBJ2-7, with 8 bases lining up with TRBD1. V dropped 1 base and J dropped 5; count of bases not matched to a gene: 19. The CDR3 has 19 residues. Germline V gives CDR1 SGHTA, CDR2 FQGNSA. CDR3 sequence: CASSLGGLGGQGAEHEQYF. The CDR3 nucleotides read TGTGCCAGCAGCTTAGGGGGGTTGGGGGGTCAGGGGGCTGAGCACGAGCAGTACTTC.

This clone was seen more than once but under ten times. The CDR3 bases are TGTGCCAGCAGTGTTCCCGGCCAAGAGACCCAGTACTTC. Its protein product is CASSVPGQETQYF. The chain links TRBV6-6 to TRBJ2-5, with D unclear. V lost 5 bases and J 1 base, leaving 8 bases between the germline ends. Germline V gene data show CDR1 as MNHNY and CDR2 as SVGAGI (reference sequence). This CDR3 is built from 13 residues.

The V and J genes are TRBV5-6 and TRBJ1-1; 8 nucleotides align to TRBD1. Trimming cost V 0 bases and J 2 bases; bases outside gene matches: 3. Looked up from germline, CDR1 is SGHDT and CDR2 is YYEEEE. The CDR3 length is 15 residues. CDR3 sequence reads: CASSLAPGGNTEAFF. CDR3 DNA: TGTGCCAGCAGCTTGGCCCCAGGGGGCAACACTGAAGCTTTCTTT.

V and J are TRBV19 and TRBJ1-1; 7 bases map to TRBD1. V was pared by 6 bases and J by 0 bases, with 13 bases of the junction left unmatched. CDR1 LNHDA and CDR2 SQIVND come from the germline V gene (reference sequence). CDR3 size: 17 residues. CDR3: CASSPPMGQTLNTEAFF. As DNA, the CDR3 is TGTGCCAGTAGCCCCCCGATGGGACAGACTCTGAACACTGAAGCTTTCTTT.

This clone was counted a single time. This CDR3 reads CASSPDRVGSYEQYF. CDR3 coding DNA: TGTGCCAGCAGTCCGGACAGGGTAGGGTCCTACGAGCAGTACTTC. The V and J genes are TRBV6-5 and TRBJ2-7; the match to TRBD1 covers 8 bases. Germline lookup yields CDR1 MNHEY and CDR2 SVGAGI. J was trimmed by 1 base and V by 5 bases; bases with no gene match: 7. This CDR3 is 15 amino acids long.

This chain uses TRBV6-6 with TRBJ2-7; D is uncertain. The V gene lost 10 bases and the J gene lost 4 bases, with 23 bases spanning the gap. CDR1 and CDR2 (germline): MNHNY, SVGAGI (reference sequence). CDR3 length: 15 residues. CDR3 residues: CATTHDGLAGYEQYF. DNA for the CDR3: TGTGCCACAACGCACGACGGCCTCGCCGGGTACGAGCAGTACTTC.

CDR3 nucleotide sequence: TGTGCCAGCAATGTGGGGGGGGCGGATGAGCAGTTCTTC. It is translated as CASNVGGADEQFF. This rearrangement joins TRBV6-5 to TRBJ2-1, with a tentative D call TRBD2 (7 bases). CDR1 is MNHEY and CDR2 is SVGAGI in the germline V gene. V was clipped by 7 bases and J by 8 bases, with 15 bases between them. The CDR3 consists of 13 residues.

As DNA, the CDR3 is TGTGCCAGCAGCTTGGGACCGGGACAGGGTATTCAGCCCCAGCATTTT. Protein sequence: CASSLGPGQGIQPQHF. The chain employs TRBV5-6 and TRBJ1-5, with 9 bases aligning to TRBD1. Germline CDR1 and CDR2: SGHDT and YYEEEE. This CDR3 comprises 16 residues. Trimming cost V 0 bases and J 6 bases; bases outside gene matches: 7.

The rearrangement links TRBV30 to TRBJ1-1; D is perhaps TRBD1 (5 bases). The germline V gene encodes CDR1 GTSNPN and CDR2 SVGIG (reference sequence). The CDR3 length is 14 residues. Trimming stripped 0 bases from V and 1 base from J, with 9 bases between. The DNA of the CDR3 is TGTGCCTGGAGTGTATACCAGGGGAACACTGAAGCTTTCTTT. It yields the protein CAWSVYQGNTEAFF.

This clone was picked up one time. The rearrangement links TRBV9 to TRBJ1-5; D is unclear. V lost 0 bases to trimming and J lost 2 bases, with 9 bases between them. There are 15 residues in the CDR3. Germline V lookup: CDR1 SGDLS, CDR2 YYNGEE. CDR3: CASSVAPGGNQPQHF. The CDR3, as DNA: TGTGCCAGCAGCGTAGCCCCCGGGGGCAATCAGCCCCAGCATTTT.

This CDR3 is CAWSLQGAQHF. The CDR3 DNA reads TGTGCCTGGAGCCTACAGGGGGCCCAGCATTTT. The chain carries TRBV30 and TRBJ1-5, with 8 nucleotides matching TRBD1. The CDR3 totals 11 residues. Germline assignment: CDR1 GTSNPN and CDR2 SVGIG (reference sequence). V dropped 3 bases and J dropped 11; count of bases not matched to a gene: 3.

This sequence joins TRBV2 and TRBJ1-5, with TRBD1 matching over 7 bases. Germline V lookup: CDR1 SNHLY, CDR2 FYNNEI. V gave up 8 bases and J gave up 5 bases; unmatched junction bases: 9. This CDR3 has 14 residues. CDR3 loop: CASAAGRGDQPQHF. CDR3 nucleotides: TGTGCCAGCGCGGCGGGCAGGGGGGATCAGCCCCAGCATTTT.

This clone was detected only once. Sequence at one end of the junction differs from germline and may be a read error. CDR3 protein: CSSSLTEGARHEQFF. The DNA for the CDR3 is TGTTCCAGCAGCTTAACGGAGGGGGCCCGGCATGAGCAGTTCTTC. This chain uses TRBV7-3 with TRBJ2-1; a possible D gene is TRBD1 (7 bases). The CDR3 runs to 15 residues. CDR1 and CDR2 (germline): SGHTA, FQGTGA.